This T cell receptor (beta chain) comes out of a study of Graves' ophthalmopathy and Graves' hyperthyroidism. RNA transcripts yielded amplified TCR beta CDR3 regions. An opening RT-PCR round employed HTBI primers and preceded a second-round multiplex PCR. TCRdb processed the multiplex PCR reads anew with MiXCR; each CDR3 protein has one entry. The table lists some 370,000 distinct CDR3 sequences, roughly a sixth of them singletons. Study outcomes and limitations: As the model predicted ophthalmopathy progression, it achieved a sensitivity of 65% to 71% and a specificity of approximately 72%.

This clonotype appeared many times. Antigen: not known. Sequencing was carried out using peripheral blood. The TCR was taken from an adult woman with stable Graves' hyperthyroidism.

CDR3 loop: CSATTGLPGYGYTF. CDR3 DNA: TGCAGTGCTACAACGGGACTACCAGGCTATGGCTACACCTTC. The rearrangement joins TRBV20-1 to TRBJ1-2, with D possibly being TRBD1 (5 bases). V was trimmed by 4 bases and J by 4 bases, leaving 16 bases between them. The length of the CDR3 is 14 residues. Germline lookup yields CDR1 DFQATT and CDR2 SNEGSKA (reference sequence).